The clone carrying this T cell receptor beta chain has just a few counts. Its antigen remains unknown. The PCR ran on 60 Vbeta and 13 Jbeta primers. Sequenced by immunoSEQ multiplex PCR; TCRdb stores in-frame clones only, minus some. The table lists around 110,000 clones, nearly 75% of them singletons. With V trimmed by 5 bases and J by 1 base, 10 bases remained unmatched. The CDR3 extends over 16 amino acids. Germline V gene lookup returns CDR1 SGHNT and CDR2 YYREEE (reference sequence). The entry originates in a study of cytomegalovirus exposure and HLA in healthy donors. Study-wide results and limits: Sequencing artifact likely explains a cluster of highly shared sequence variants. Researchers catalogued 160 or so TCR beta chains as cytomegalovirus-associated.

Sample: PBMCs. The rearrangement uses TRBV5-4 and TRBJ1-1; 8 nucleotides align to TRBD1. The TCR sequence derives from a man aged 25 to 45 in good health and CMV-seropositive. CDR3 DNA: TGTGCCAGCAGGGCAGGGGGCTTACTCTCGAACACTGAAGCTTTCTTT. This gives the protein CASRAGGLLSNTEAFF.